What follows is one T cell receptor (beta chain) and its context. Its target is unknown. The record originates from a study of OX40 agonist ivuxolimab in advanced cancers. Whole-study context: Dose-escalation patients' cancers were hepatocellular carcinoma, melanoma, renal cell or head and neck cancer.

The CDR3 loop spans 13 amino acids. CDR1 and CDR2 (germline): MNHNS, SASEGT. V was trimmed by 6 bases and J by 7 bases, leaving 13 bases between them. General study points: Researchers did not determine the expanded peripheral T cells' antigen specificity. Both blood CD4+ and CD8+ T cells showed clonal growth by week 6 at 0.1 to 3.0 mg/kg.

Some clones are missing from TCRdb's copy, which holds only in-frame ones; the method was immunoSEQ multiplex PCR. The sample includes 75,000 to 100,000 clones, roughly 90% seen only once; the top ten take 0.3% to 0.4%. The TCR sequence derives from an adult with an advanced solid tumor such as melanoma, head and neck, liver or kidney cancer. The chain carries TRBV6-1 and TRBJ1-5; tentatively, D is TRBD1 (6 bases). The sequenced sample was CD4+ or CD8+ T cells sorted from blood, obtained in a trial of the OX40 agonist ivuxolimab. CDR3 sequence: CASSLQQGQPQHF. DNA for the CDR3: TGTGCCAGCAGCCTTCAACAGGGACAGCCCCAGCATTTT.